Listed here are 14 T cell receptor beta chains from one sample, sequenced in a study of immune evolution from preneoplasia to lung adenocarcinoma. Sequencing used immunoSEQ multiplex PCR; TCRdb keeps in-frame clones, though not all of them. Among roughly 21,000 clones listed, 75% were seen once. Source material: FFPE invasive lung adenocarcinoma tissue. These receptors were obtained from a person in their 60s with lung adenocarcinoma.

The chain recombines TRBV2 with TRBJ2-5, with 11 nucleotides matching TRBD1. V dropped 4 bases and J dropped 0; count of bases not matched to a gene: 10. The CDR3 covers 18 residues. CDR1 is SNHLY, CDR2 FYNNEI, per germline. The CDR3 nucleotides read TGTGCCAGCAGTGGGGGGACAGGGGGATTCGGGTACCAAGAGACCCAGTACTTC. Translated: CASSGGTGGFGYQETQYF.

V and J are TRBV18 and TRBJ2-4; no definite D call. The CDR3 extends over 11 amino acids. Germline V gene data show CDR1 as KGHSH and CDR2 as LQKENI. Trimming stripped 3 bases from V and 6 bases from J, with 3 bases between. The DNA of the CDR3 is TGTGCCAGCTCACCGGGAAACATTCAGTACTTC. Translated: CASSPGNIQYF.

This clone turned up a few times. V usage is TRBV30 and J usage is TRBJ1-2; unclear D gene. The CDR3 length is 14 residues. Looked up from germline, CDR1 is GTSNPN and CDR2 is SVGIG (reference sequence). V dropped 4 bases and J dropped 2 bases, with 14 bases sitting between them. This CDR3 reads CAWNSGVGNYGYTF. The CDR3 DNA reads as TGTGCCTGGAATAGCGGGGTGGGCAACTATGGCTACACCTTC.

This chain links TRBV19 with TRBJ2-5; D possibly corresponds to TRBD1 (6 bases). V lost 0 bases and J 1 base, leaving 9 bases between the germline ends. This CDR3 has 15 residues. Germline CDR1 is LNHDA and CDR2 is SQIVND (reference sequence). CDR3 bases: TGTGCCAGTAGTATAGATCGGGACACCCAAGAGACCCAGTACTTC. This translates into CASSIDRDTQETQYF.

The chain couples TRBV4-1 to TRBJ2-7; D is unclear. The CDR3 contains 13 residues. Trimming took 1 base from V and 2 from J, leaving 6 bases between them. Germline V gene sequence: CDR1 MGHRA, CDR2 YSYEKL. CDR3 loop: CASSQARAYEQYF. CDR3 nucleotides: TGCGCCAGCAGCCAAGCCCGCGCCTACGAGCAGTACTTC.

The chain recombines TRBV7-2 with TRBJ2-3; 9 bases fit TRBD2. Trimming took 0 bases from V and 5 from J; bases not matched to a gene: 9. Germline-derived CDR1 and CDR2 are SGHTA and FQGNSA. The CDR3 runs 17 residues. CDR3 DNA: TGTGCCAGCAGCTTAGCCCAAACGGGACTAGCTAGAGATACGCAGTATTTT. It is translated as CASSLAQTGLARDTQYF.

The V gene is TRBV18, the J gene TRBJ2-5, with 8 bases identical to TRBD2. Germline V gene sequence: CDR1 KGHSH, CDR2 LQKENI. Trimming took 6 bases from V and 1 from J; bases not matched to a gene: 4. This CDR3 has 14 residues. The CDR3 spells CASSPGGGQETQYF. CDR3 DNA sequence: TGTGCCAGCTCTCCGGGGGGGGGCCAAGAGACCCAGTACTTC.

This clone has more than one count but fewer than ten. CDR3: CASWGQSSSYEQYF. The CDR3 DNA reads as TGTGCCAGCTGGGGACAGTCAAGCTCCTACGAGCAGTACTTC. The gene calls are TRBV27 and TRBJ2-7, with 7 bases matching TRBD1. J lost 0 bases, V lost 8 bases, and 7 bases had no gene match. Germline loops: CDR1 MNHEY, CDR2 SMNVEV (reference sequence). CDR3 length: 14 residues.

V is TRBV5-1 and J is TRBJ2-6, with D maybe TRBD2 (7 bases). Germline V gene lookup returns CDR1 SGHRS and CDR2 YFSETQ. V was shortened by 0 bases and J by 3 bases, with 10 bases between the two germline ends. The length of the CDR3 is 16 residues. The CDR3 DNA sequence: TGCGCCAGCAGCTTGGCCGGGGGGCTTGGGGCCAACGTCCTGACTTTC. Encoded protein: CASSLAGGLGANVLTF.

This clone showed up just a few times. CDR3 DNA: TGTGCCAGCAGTGAGGGTGAGGCGGATACGCAGTATTTT. Its translation: CASSEGEADTQYF. V and J are TRBV2 and TRBJ2-3, with D uncertain. The length of the CDR3 is 13 residues. V was trimmed by 3 bases and J by 6 bases, leaving 10 bases between them. Germline CDR1 reads SNHLY; CDR2 reads FYNNEI.

The chain is built from TRBV30 and TRBJ1-2, with 8 bases lining up with TRBD1. The V gene's germline CDR1 is GTSNPN and CDR2 SVGIG (reference sequence). The CDR3 runs to 14 residues. J was trimmed by 8 bases and V by 3 bases; bases with no gene match: 11. For the CDR3, the DNA is TGTGCCTGGAGCTTAACTGGACAGGGTGAGGGCTACACCTTC. As protein: CAWSLTGQGEGYTF. The variable domain in full, with the rest retrieved from reference TRBV30 and TRBJ1-2, is SQTIHQWPATLVQPVGSPLSLECTVEGTSNPNLYWYRQAAGRGLQLLFYSVGIGQISSEVPQNLSASRPQDRQFILSSKKLLLSDSGFYLCAWSLTGQGEGYTFGSGTRLTVV.

This chain connects TRBV7-9 to TRBJ2-1; 14 positions agree with TRBD2. The CDR3 runs 15 residues. The germline V gene encodes CDR1 SEHNR and CDR2 FQNEAQ (reference sequence). The J segment lost 7 bases and the V segment lost 3 bases, leaving 2 bases of the junction unmatched. The CDR3 nucleotides read TGTGCCAGCAGCTTGGGGACTAGCGGGAGTAATGAGCAGTTCTTC. It encodes CASSLGTSGSNEQFF. Drawing the rest from reference TRBV7-9 and TRBJ2-1, the complete variable domain is DTGVSQNPRHKITKRGQNVTFRCDPISEHNRLYWYRQTLGQGPEFLTYFQNEAQLEKSRLLSDRFSAERPKGSFSTLEIQRTEQGDSAMYLCASSLGTSGSNEQFFGPGTRLTVL.

V is TRBV30 and J is TRBJ1-2, with D maybe TRBD1 (6 bases). V was trimmed by 1 base and J by 9 bases, leaving 21 bases between them. Germline lookup yields CDR1 GTSNPN and CDR2 SVGIG (reference sequence). The CDR3 extends over 15 amino acids. This chain's CDR3 is CAWSAPGRGWVSYTF. In DNA, the CDR3 is TGTGCCTGGAGTGCGCCGGGCAGGGGATGGGTGAGCTACACCTTC.

V usage is TRBV5-6 and J usage is TRBJ2-3; 11 positions match TRBD2. V shed 3 bases and J 6 bases; nucleotides not matched to a gene: 12. The CDR3 contains 17 residues. Germline CDR1 is SGHDT and CDR2 is YYEEEE. CDR3 protein: CASSSQLAGEYSDTQYF. The CDR3 coding sequence is TGTGCCAGCAGCTCCCAACTAGCGGGAGAGTATTCGGATACGCAGTATTTT.